The 22 T cell receptor beta chains listed next were all sequenced from one sample in a study of CD8+CD57+ T cells in acquired aplastic anemia. Genomic DNA templated the TCR beta VDJ and CDR3 profiling. In TCRdb, the reads were re-called with MiXCR into one record per CDR3 protein. The table has 180,000 or so distinct CDR3 sequences, 46% seen once. The sample taken for sequencing was sorted CD4+, CD8+, or CD8+CD57+ T cells (not recorded which) from PBMCs. The receptor set was obtained from a human donor in good health.

This clonotype was detected only a few times. The V call is TRBV11-3, the J call TRBJ1-4; D might be TRBD1 (5 bases). Trimming cost V 2 bases and J 5 bases, with 12 bases left between them. This CDR3 has 15 residues. The germline gives CDR1 SGHNT, CDR2 YENEEA. CDR3: CASSLSGTTNEKLFF. For the CDR3, the DNA is TGTGCCAGCAGCTTATCGGGGACCACCAATGAAAAACTGTTTTTT.

The rearrangement uses TRBV7-2 and TRBJ2-5; the D gene could be TRBD1 or TRBD2 (6 bases each). The germline CDR1 and CDR2 sequences are SGHTA and FQGNSA. The length of the CDR3 is 15 residues. V was clipped by 5 bases and J by 1 base, with 14 bases between them. The CDR3 spells CASSEGGNSQETQYF. CDR3 bases: TGTGCCAGCAGCGAGGGGGGCAACTCCCAAGAGACCCAGTACTTC. Complete variable domain (other parts from reference TRBV7-2 and TRBJ2-5): GAGVSQSPSNKVTEKGKDVELRCDPISGHTALYWYRQSLGQGLEFLIYFQGNSAPDKSGLPSDRFSAERTGGSVSTLTIQRTQQEDSAVYLCASSEGGNSQETQYFGPGTRLLVL.

This clonotype has more than one count but fewer than ten. The chain has TRBV20-1 and TRBJ2-5; 12 nucleotides line up with TRBD2. Germline CDR1 is DFQATT and CDR2 is SNEGSKA (reference sequence). The CDR3 is 14 amino acids. Trimming removed 3 bases from V and 4 bases from J; junction bases left unmatched: 3. The CDR3 here is CSARTSGGGETQYF. The CDR3 nucleotides are TGCAGTGCTAGGACTAGCGGGGGTGGAGAGACCCAGTACTTC.

The rearrangement uses TRBV20-1 and TRBJ1-5; tentative D call: TRBD1 (5 bases). From germline, CDR1 is DFQATT and CDR2 SNEGSKA (reference sequence). This CDR3 comprises 13 residues. Trimming cost V 6 bases and J 1 base, with 10 bases left between them. The CDR3 DNA reads as TGCAGTGCCGGGACCGGCAGCAATCAGCCCCAGCATTTT. This gives the protein CSAGTGSNQPQHF.

This clonotype was seen many times. CDR3 loop: CASSHSSTQYF. CDR3 nucleotides: TGTGCCAGCAGCCATTCGTCTACCCAGTACTTC. The chain carries TRBV14 and TRBJ2-5; D is undetermined. Deletions cut 3 bases from V and 8 bases from J, with 7 bases between. CDR3 length: 11 residues. In germline, CDR1 is SGHDN, CDR2 FVKESK.

This clonotype appeared a few times. The V and J genes are TRBV15 and TRBJ1-4; 7 bases align to TRBD1. Germline lookup yields CDR1 LNHNV and CDR2 YYDKDF (reference sequence). Unmatched junction bases numbered 5, after V lost 3 bases and J lost 7 bases. There are 14 residues in the CDR3. CDR3 bases: TGTGCCACCAGCAGGGGACAGCTTGCTGAAAAACTGTTTTTT. This encodes CATSRGQLAEKLFF.

This clonotype came up once. The rearrangement uses TRBV20-1 and TRBJ2-7; possible D gene TRBD2, 6 bases. The V gene's germline CDR1 is DFQATT and CDR2 SNEGSKA (reference sequence). V lost 2 bases and J 4 bases, leaving 9 bases between the germline ends. The CDR3 sequence is 12 residues long. As DNA, the CDR3 is TGCAGTGCTAGAAGTCGGGAGTACGAGCAGTACTTC. This sequence encodes CSARSREYEQYF.

This clonotype came up a few times. The gene calls are TRBV4-3 and TRBJ2-1, with 12 bases aligning to TRBD2. J was trimmed by 7 bases and V by 3 bases; bases with no gene match: 10. Germline CDR1 and CDR2: LGHNA and YSLEER. The CDR3 covers 17 residues. Here the CDR3 DNA reads TGCGCCAGCAGCCAGGAGTTAGGGACTAGCGGGTTGAATGAGCAGTTCTTC. It codes for CASSQELGTSGLNEQFF.

This clonotype occurred many times. This chain links TRBV2 with TRBJ2-3; the D gene is possibly TRBD2 (6 bases). Germline V gene sequence: CDR1 SNHLY, CDR2 FYNNEI. The CDR3 is made up of 15 amino acids. Trimming cost V 3 bases and J 0 bases, with 10 bases left between them. The DNA of the CDR3 is TGTGCCAGCAGTGACCGGGAGAGAAGCACAGATACGCAGTATTTT. This sequence encodes CASSDRERSTDTQYF.

The CDR3 is CASSLGGGYNEQFF. CDR3 nucleotide sequence: TGCGCCAGCAGCTTGGGCGGGGGTTACAATGAGCAGTTCTTC. The chain joins TRBV5-1 to TRBJ2-1, with 7 nucleotides matching TRBD2. Germline trimming cut 0 bases from V and 4 bases from J; bases unmatched to any gene: 1. This CDR3 has 14 amino acids. Germline assignment: CDR1 SGHRS and CDR2 YFSETQ.

In this sample, this clonotype turned up a few times. J is TRBJ1-1 and V is TRBV15, with D uncertain. CDR1 and CDR2 (germline): LNHNV, YYDKDF (reference sequence). The CDR3 sequence is 15 residues long. Trimming pared 3 bases from V and 4 bases from J, leaving 15 bases between. The CDR3 sequence is CATSRDHKVGTEAFF. The CDR3 DNA follows: TGTGCCACCAGCAGGGATCACAAGGTGGGCACTGAAGCTTTCTTT.

This clonotype was counted only a few times. The chain combines TRBV25-1 with TRBJ2-6; 8 nucleotides line up with TRBD1. The V gene end was trimmed by 3 bases and the J gene end by 0 bases; junction bases not matched to a gene: 4. CDR1 and CDR2 (germline): MGHDK, SYGVNS. The CDR3 contains 17 residues. The CDR3 sequence: CASSEDRVHSGANVLTF. The DNA for the CDR3 is TGTGCCAGCAGTGAGGACAGGGTCCACTCTGGGGCCAACGTCCTGACTTTC. Based on the CDR3 plus reference TRBV25-1 and TRBJ2-6, the full variable domain is EADIYQTPRYLVIGTGKKITLECSQTMGHDKMYWYQQDPGMELHLIHYSYGVNSTEKGDLSSESTVSRIRTEHFPLTLESARPSHTSQYLCASSEDRVHSGANVLTFGAGSRLTVL.

V usage is TRBV10-3 and J usage is TRBJ2-5; 12 bases are shared with TRBD2. The V gene's germline CDR1 is ENHRY and CDR2 SYGVKD. The CDR3 runs to 16 residues. The trim removed 7 bases at V and 7 bases at J, leaving 13 bases unmatched. The CDR3 DNA reads as TGTGCCATCACCTCGGGGACTAGCGGGTTAGGGGGGACCCAGTACTTC. Its translation is CAITSGTSGLGGTQYF.

The chain recombines TRBV7-2 with TRBJ1-5; D uncertain. The CDR3 length is 14 residues. Germline lookup yields CDR1 SGHTA and CDR2 FQGNSA. Trimming shortened V by 1 base and J by 5 bases, and 9 bases separated the two germline ends. The CDR3 here is CASSLDPRDQPQHF. The DNA for the CDR3 is TGTGCCAGCAGCTTAGATCCCAGAGATCAGCCCCAGCATTTT.

This clonotype was seen at least ten times. The chain carries TRBV9 and TRBJ2-3; unclear D gene. Trimming left V 4 bases short and J 2 bases short, with 11 bases between. Germline-derived CDR1 and CDR2 are SGDLS and YYNGEE. The CDR3 has 14 residues. CDR3: CASSTSVNTDTQYF. The CDR3 region has the DNA TGTGCCAGCAGCACATCGGTGAACACAGATACGCAGTATTTT. The variable domain in full, completed from reference TRBV9 and TRBJ2-3, reads DSGVTQTPKHLITATGQRVTLRCSPRSGDLSVYWYQQSLDQGLQFLIQYYNGEERAKGNILERFSAQQFPDLHSELNLSSLELGDSALYFCASSTSVNTDTQYFGPGTRLTVL.

This clonotype has at least ten counts. The V and J genes are TRBV20-1 and TRBJ2-5, with D uncertain. This CDR3 spans 16 amino acids. Germline CDR1 reads DFQATT; CDR2 reads SNEGSKA (reference sequence). Trimming pared 1 base from V and 2 bases from J, leaving 17 bases between. The CDR3 is CSARARRRPDQETQYF. The CDR3 DNA is TGCAGTGCTAGAGCGCGTAGACGGCCGGATCAAGAGACCCAGTACTTC.

The table lists this clonotype with a count of one. This chain uses TRBV11-2 with TRBJ1-6; unclear D gene. Deletions cut 1 base from V and 4 bases from J, with 14 bases between. Germline lookup yields CDR1 SGHAT and CDR2 FQNNGV. This CDR3 is 17 amino acids long. Here the CDR3 reads CASSLGRWTEYNSPLHF. The CDR3 DNA sequence: TGTGCCAGCAGCTTAGGAAGGTGGACGGAGTATAATTCACCCCTCCACTTT.

The chain employs TRBV10-3 and TRBJ2-7; no definite D call. The germline V gene has CDR1 ENHRY and CDR2 SYGVKD. V shed 11 bases and J shed 0 bases, with 17 bases lying between them. The CDR3 runs 14 residues. The CDR3 region has the DNA TGTGCCTCACACCGCGCAGGAAGCTCCTACGAGCAGTACTTC. Amino acids: CASHRAGSSYEQYF.

The chain couples TRBV15 to TRBJ1-2; 8 bases fit TRBD1. CDR3 length: 13 amino acids. Germline CDR1 and CDR2: LNHNV and YYDKDF (reference sequence). The junction had 4 bases not matched to a gene; V was cut back by 5 bases and J by 5 bases. The CDR3 DNA sequence: TGTGCCACCAGCCAGGACAGGGTTTATGGCTACACCTTC. Translating it yields CATSQDRVYGYTF.

This rearrangement joins TRBV10-3 to TRBJ2-5; TRBD2 is a possible D gene (5 bases). The V end lost 4 bases, the J end lost 5 bases, and 8 bases lay between the germline ends. Germline CDR1 reads ENHRY; CDR2 reads SYGVKD. The CDR3 is made up of 12 amino acids. This CDR3 reads CAISGTWETQYF. CDR3 sequence (DNA): TGTGCCATCAGTGGGACTTGGGAGACCCAGTACTTC.

The rearrangement uses TRBV24-1 and TRBJ2-3, with 8 bases that match TRBD1. The germline gives CDR1 KGHDR, CDR2 SFDVKD. V lost 9 bases and J lost 3; bases outside the gene matches: 10. There are 15 residues in the CDR3. CDR3 protein: CATAHPGGKTDTQYF. The CDR3 DNA is TGTGCCACCGCCCACCCAGGGGGCAAAACAGATACGCAGTATTTT.

This clonotype was seen many times. The rearrangement links TRBV4-2 to TRBJ2-1, with D possibly TRBD2 on 6 matching bases. V was clipped by 4 bases and J by 4 bases, with 29 bases between them. The CDR3 has 20 residues. The germline V gene encodes CDR1 LGHNA and CDR2 YNFKEQ. The CDR3 coding sequence is TGTGCCAGCAGCCGTAACGCGGGACCGAGCCCCACATTTTATTACAATGAGCAGTTCTTC. Translating gives CASSRNAGPSPTFYYNEQFF.